The rows below give T cell receptor beta chains drawn from one sample of a study of blood T cell repertoires in COVID-19. Repertoires were generated with immunoSEQ multiplex PCR, while TCRdb's copy carries only in-frame clones and drops some. The sample holds fewer than 350,000 clones, about 86% seen once. The sample taken for sequencing was peripheral blood. The receptors originated from a woman aged 25 to 39 who had recovered from COVID-19. Each CDR3 is given with its conserved first and last residue. Fields, in order: clone size, V gene, D gene, J gene, CDR3 protein, CDR3 DNA. A D gene is named only where the DNA matches it firmly. Rows give clone size only sometimes, using once, few, many, or a class for an expanded clone.

size: -
V: TRBV29-1
D: TRBD1
J: TRBJ2-1
CDR3: CSLGTGGYNEQFF
DNA: TGCAGCTTGGGGACAGGGGGCTACAATGAGCAGTTCTTC

size: once
V: TRBV30
D: TRBD1
J: TRBJ1-4
CDR3: CAWSLTGGEKLFF
DNA: TGTGCCTGGAGCCTGACAGGGGGTGAAAAACTGTTTTTT

size: -
V: TRBV16
D: -
J: TRBJ1-1
CDR3: CASSQTAGGLGTEAFF
DNA: TGTGCCAGCAGCCAAACGGCGGGGGGGCTGGGCACTGAAGCTTTCTTT

size: -
V: TRBV12-3/TRBV12-4
D: -
J: TRBJ2-7
CDR3: CASTGTGREEQYF
DNA: TGTGCCAGCACCGGTACCGGTCGGGAGGAGCAGTACTTC

size: -
V: TRBV7-9
D: -
J: TRBJ2-1
CDR3: CASSLQQGNEQFF
DNA: TGTGCCAGCAGCTTACAACAGGGAAATGAGCAGTTCTTC

size: -
V: TRBV6-2/TRBV6-3
D: TRBD2
J: TRBJ2-5
CDR3: CASSYSEPSGRLYF
DNA: TGTGCCAGCAGTTACTCGGAACCAAGCGGGAGGTTGTACTTC

size: -
V: TRBV18
D: -
J: TRBJ2-2
CDR3: CASSPPWRNTGELFF
DNA: TGTGCCAGCTCACCACCGTGGAGAAACACCGGGGAGCTGTTTTTT

size: -
V: TRBV28
D: TRBD1
J: TRBJ1-5
CDR3: CASSPPTGGLRSNQPQHF
DNA: TGTGCCAGCAGTCCCCCCACAGGGGGGTTACGGAGCAATCAGCCCCAGCATTTT

size: few
V: TRBV5-1
D: TRBD1
J: TRBJ2-7
CDR3: CASSPTGQVLIEQYF
DNA: TGCGCCAGCAGCCCAACGGGACAGGTTCTCATCGAGCAGTACTTC

size: -
V: TRBV5-1
D: TRBD1
J: TRBJ2-7
CDR3: CASSFTPGQGPPTAQYF
DNA: TGCGCCAGCAGCTTCACCCCGGGACAGGGTCCTCCTACGGCGCAGTACTTC

size: -
V: TRBV7-9
D: -
J: TRBJ1-1
CDR3: CASSPGTSEAFF
DNA: TGTGCCAGCAGCCCCGGGACAAGCGAAGCTTTCTTT

size: -
V: TRBV24-1
D: TRBD1
J: TRBJ1-1
CDR3: CATSDGQGGEAFF
DNA: TGTGCCACCAGTGATGGACAGGGCGGTGAAGCTTTCTTT

size: -
V: TRBV19
D: TRBD2
J: TRBJ2-1
CDR3: CASTPLAGESYNEQFF
DNA: TGTGCCAGTACCCCCTTAGCGGGAGAATCCTACAATGAGCAGTTCTTC

size: -
V: TRBV4-3
D: -
J: TRBJ2-2
CDR3: CASSQARGGANTGELFF
DNA: TGCGCCAGCAGCCAAGCACGCGGCGGGGCGAACACCGGGGAGCTGTTTTTT

size: -
V: TRBV24-1
D: TRBD1
J: TRBJ2-1
CDR3: CATSEMRQGEQFF
DNA: TGTGCCACCAGTGAGATGCGACAGGGTGAGCAGTTCTTC

size: -
V: TRBV7-7
D: TRBD2
J: TRBJ2-2
CDR3: CASSPWGGVNTGELFF
DNA: TGTGCTAGCAGCCCCTGGGGGGGGGTAAACACCGGGGAGCTGTTTTTT

size: -
V: TRBV27
D: -
J: TRBJ2-5
CDR3: CASSSTIAETQYF
DNA: TGTGCCAGCAGTTCGACTATCGCAGAGACCCAGTACTTC

size: -
V: TRBV27
D: TRBD2
J: TRBJ2-3
CDR3: CASSLGRTSGADTQYF
DNA: TGTGCCAGCAGTTTAGGACGGACTAGCGGGGCAGATACGCAGTATTTT

size: -
V: TRBV3-1/TRBV3-2
D: TRBD1
J: TRBJ1-6
CDR3: CASSLIYRDSYNSPLHF
DNA: TGTGCCAGCAGCTTAATTTACCGGGACAGCTATAATTCACCCCTCCACTTT

size: -
V: TRBV5-1
D: TRBD2
J: TRBJ2-7
CDR3: CASSLEASGSYEQYF
DNA: TGCGCCAGCAGCTTGGAGGCTAGCGGGAGCTACGAGCAGTACTTC

size: -
V: TRBV30
D: TRBD1
J: TRBJ2-7
CDR3: CAWGTGGGEQYF
DNA: TGTGCCTGGGGGACAGGGGGGGGCGAGCAGTACTTC

size: -
V: TRBV9
D: TRBD1
J: TRBJ1-2
CDR3: CASSASRTGNYGYTF
DNA: TGTGCCAGCAGCGCCAGCCGGACAGGGAACTATGGCTACACCTTC

size: once
V: TRBV7-2
D: -
J: TRBJ1-1
CDR3: CASSLGRGGTEAFF
DNA: TGTGCCAGCAGCTTAGGTCGGGGTGGCACTGAAGCTTTCTTT

size: -
V: TRBV29-1
D: -
J: TRBJ2-2
CDR3: CSVETMAEDARANTGELFF
DNA: TGCAGCGTTGAAACTATGGCGGAGGACGCCCGCGCGAACACCGGGGAGCTGTTTTTT

size: -
V: TRBV5-6
D: TRBD2
J: TRBJ2-3
CDR3: CASSSLLAGVTDTQYF
DNA: TGTGCCAGCAGCTCCCTACTAGCGGGGGTCACAGATACGCAGTATTTT

size: -
V: TRBV5-1
D: TRBD2
J: TRBJ2-1
CDR3: CASSLAISGGADEQFF
DNA: TGCGCCAGCAGCTTGGCGATCAGCGGGGGGGCCGATGAGCAGTTCTTC

size: -
V: TRBV27
D: TRBD1
J: TRBJ1-2
CDR3: CASSSSGTGGEGYTF
DNA: TGTGCCAGCAGTTCATCCGGGACAGGGGGCGAAGGCTACACCTTC

size: -
V: TRBV5-6
D: TRBD1
J: TRBJ1-2
CDR3: CASRGTGKPNYGYTF
DNA: TGTGCCAGCAGAGGGACAGGGAAGCCTAACTATGGCTACACCTTC

size: few
V: TRBV7-2
D: -
J: TRBJ1-3
CDR3: CASSFSGSSGNTIYF
DNA: TGTGCCAGCAGCTTCAGCGGTTCCTCTGGAAACACCATATATTTT

size: -
V: TRBV28
D: TRBD2
J: TRBJ2-7
CDR3: CASSSMGLAGTYEQYF
DNA: TGTGCCAGCAGTTCTATGGGGCTAGCGGGAACGTACGAGCAGTACTTC

size: -
V: TRBV20-1
D: -
J: TRBJ1-2
CDR3: CSARTDYGYTF
DNA: TGCAGTGCTAGAACGGACTATGGCTACACCTTC

size: -
V: TRBV2
D: -
J: TRBJ2-7
CDR3: CASSLDPASSYEQYF
DNA: TGTGCCAGCAGTCTAGACCCCGCGAGCTCCTACGAGCAGTACTTC

size: -
V: TRBV5-1
D: TRBD1
J: TRBJ1-5
CDR3: CASSLVRDRGIISLSPF
DNA: TGCGCCAGCAGCTTGGTGAGGGACAGGGGGATAATATCTCTATCGCCTTTT

size: -
V: TRBV6-4
D: TRBD1
J: TRBJ1-1
CDR3: CASSDRTGAGISEAFF
DNA: TGTGCCAGCAGTGACCGGACAGGGGCAGGTATCAGTGAAGCTTTCTTT

size: -
V: TRBV3-1/TRBV3-2
D: -
J: TRBJ1-3
CDR3: CASSQAGNTIYF
DNA: TGTGCCAGCAGCCAAGCGGGAAACACCATATATTTT

size: once
V: TRBV13
D: TRBD2
J: TRBJ2-3
CDR3: CASSLGGSGGVSTDTQYF
DNA: TGTGCCAGCAGCTTAGGCGGTAGCGGGGGGGTTAGCACAGATACGCAGTATTTT

size: -
V: TRBV5-6
D: -
J: TRBJ1-2
CDR3: CASSLGYHRTLFPDGYTF
DNA: TGTGCCAGCAGCTTGGGATATCATCGTACCTTATTCCCGGATGGCTACACCTTC

size: few
V: TRBV2
D: TRBD1
J: TRBJ1-2
CDR3: CASRGGQGNYGYTF
DNA: TGTGCCAGCAGAGGCGGACAGGGAAACTATGGCTACACCTTC

size: few
V: TRBV7-9
D: -
J: TRBJ2-7
CDR3: CASSPELQDYEQYF
DNA: TGTGCCAGCAGCCCGGAACTCCAGGACTACGAGCAGTACTTC

size: -
V: TRBV14
D: -
J: TRBJ2-3
CDR3: CASSHRNTDTQYF
DNA: TGTGCCAGCAGCCACAGGAACACAGATACGCAGTATTTT

size: -
V: TRBV28
D: TRBD1
J: TRBJ2-5
CDR3: CASSLGTGEETQYF
DNA: TGTGCCAGCAGTTTGGGGACAGGGGAAGAGACCCAGTACTTC

size: -
V: TRBV9
D: -
J: TRBJ2-4
CDR3: CASSPLASQNIQYF
DNA: TGTGCCAGCAGCCCCCTGGCTTCCCAAAACATTCAGTACTTC

size: -
V: TRBV4-2
D: -
J: TRBJ1-1
CDR3: CASSQEGQGTEAFF
DNA: TGTGCCAGCAGCCAAGAAGGGCAGGGTACTGAAGCTTTCTTT

size: once
V: TRBV5-8
D: -
J: TRBJ2-2
CDR3: CASSLANLGGTGELFF
DNA: TGTGCCAGCAGCTTGGCCAATTTAGGGGGCACCGGGGAGCTGTTTTTT

size: -
V: TRBV28
D: -
J: TRBJ1-6
CDR3: CATLEALSYSPLHF
DNA: TGTGCCACCTTAGAAGCGCTGTCCTATTCACCCCTCCACTTT

size: once
V: TRBV12-1
D: -
J: TRBJ2-1
CDR3: CASRRLAGGPYNEQFF
DNA: TGTGCCAGCAGGAGACTAGCGGGAGGGCCCTACAATGAGCAGTTCTTC

size: -
V: TRBV29-1
D: TRBD1
J: TRBJ1-1
CDR3: CSAVLGQGTEAFF
DNA: TGCAGCGCTGTTTTGGGACAGGGCACTGAAGCTTTCTTT

size: -
V: TRBV5-1
D: TRBD1
J: TRBJ1-1
CDR3: CASSYDRGPEAFF
DNA: TGCGCCAGCAGCTATGACAGGGGCCCTGAAGCTTTCTTT